The present entry profiles one T cell receptor (beta chain) with its context. The sample belongs to a study of blood T cell repertoires in COVID-19. In the study overall: COVID-19 samples, acute and convalescent, were from the United States, Italy and Spain.

Seattle participants joined during active infection and were tracked over time. The data were produced by immunoSEQ multiplex PCR, yet TCRdb's version contains in-frame clones alone and is incomplete. The sample includes approximately 270,000 clones, roughly four fifths seen only once; the top ten take around 16%. This receptor was obtained from a person aged 70 to 85 with COVID-19, enrolled during active disease. The material sequenced was peripheral blood.

As DNA, the CDR3 is TGTGCCAGCAGCCCACGGGACAGGACAAATTCACCCCTCCACTTT. It encodes CASSPRDRTNSPLHF. V is TRBV7-8 and J is TRBJ1-6, with 8 bases identical to TRBD1. The germline CDR1 and CDR2 sequences are SGHVS and FQNEAQ. The CDR3 consists of 15 residues. Trimming cost V 5 bases and J 7 bases; bases outside gene matches: 7.